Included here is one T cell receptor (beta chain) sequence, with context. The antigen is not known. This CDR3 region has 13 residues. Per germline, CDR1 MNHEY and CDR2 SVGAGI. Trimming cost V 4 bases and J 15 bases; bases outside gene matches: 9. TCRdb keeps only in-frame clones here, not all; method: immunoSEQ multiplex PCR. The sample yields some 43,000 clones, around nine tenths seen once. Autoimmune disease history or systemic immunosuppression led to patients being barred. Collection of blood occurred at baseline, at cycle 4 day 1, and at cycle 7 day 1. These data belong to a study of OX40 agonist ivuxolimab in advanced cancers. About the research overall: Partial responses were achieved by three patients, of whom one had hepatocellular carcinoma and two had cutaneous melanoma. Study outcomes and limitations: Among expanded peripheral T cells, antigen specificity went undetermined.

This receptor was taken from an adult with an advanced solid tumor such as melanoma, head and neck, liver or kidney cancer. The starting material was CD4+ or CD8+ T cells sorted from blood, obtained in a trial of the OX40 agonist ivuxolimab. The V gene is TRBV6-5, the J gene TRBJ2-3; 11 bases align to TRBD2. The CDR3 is CASSSTLAGGRYF. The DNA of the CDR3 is TGTGCCAGCAGTTCCACCCTAGCGGGGGGCCGATATTTT.